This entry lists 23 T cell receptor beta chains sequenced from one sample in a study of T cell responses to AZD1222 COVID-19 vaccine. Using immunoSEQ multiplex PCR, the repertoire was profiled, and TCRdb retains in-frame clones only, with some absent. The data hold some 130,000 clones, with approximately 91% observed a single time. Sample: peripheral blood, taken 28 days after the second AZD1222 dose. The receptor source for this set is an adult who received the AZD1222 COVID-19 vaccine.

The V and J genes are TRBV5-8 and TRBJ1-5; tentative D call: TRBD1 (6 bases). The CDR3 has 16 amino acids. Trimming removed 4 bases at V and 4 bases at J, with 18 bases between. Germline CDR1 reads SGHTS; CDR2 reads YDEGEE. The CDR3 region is CASSPGWGPINQPQHF. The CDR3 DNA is TGTGCCAGCAGCCCGGGCTGGGGGCCCATAAATCAGCCCCAGCATTTT.

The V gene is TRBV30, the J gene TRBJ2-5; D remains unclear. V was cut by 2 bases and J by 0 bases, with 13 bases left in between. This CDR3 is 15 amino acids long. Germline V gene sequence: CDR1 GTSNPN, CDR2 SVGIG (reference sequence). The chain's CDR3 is CAWSPFGRDQETQYF. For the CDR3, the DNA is TGTGCCTGGAGTCCTTTCGGAAGGGACCAAGAGACCCAGTACTTC.

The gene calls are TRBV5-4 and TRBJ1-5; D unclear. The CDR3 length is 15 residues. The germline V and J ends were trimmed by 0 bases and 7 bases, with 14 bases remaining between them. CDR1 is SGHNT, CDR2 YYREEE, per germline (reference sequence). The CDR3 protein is CASSLGRAQPQPQHF. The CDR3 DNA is TGTGCCAGCAGCTTGGGGAGGGCCCAACCCCAGCCCCAGCATTTT.

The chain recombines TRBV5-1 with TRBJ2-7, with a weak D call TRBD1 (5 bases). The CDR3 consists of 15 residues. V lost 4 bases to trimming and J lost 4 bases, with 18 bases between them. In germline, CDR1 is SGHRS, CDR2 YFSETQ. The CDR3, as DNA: TGCGCCAGCAGCCTGACGTGGGGCAGGGTATACGAGCAGTACTTC. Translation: CASSLTWGRVYEQYF.

The CDR3 protein is CASRMDWYTDTQYF. The DNA for the CDR3 is TGTGCCAGCAGGATGGACTGGTACACAGATACGCAGTATTTT. This chain connects TRBV27 to TRBJ2-3; D is perhaps TRBD2 (5 bases). The germline CDR1 and CDR2 sequences are MNHEY and SMNVEV (reference sequence). The CDR3 loop spans 14 amino acids. V gave up 6 bases and J gave up 2 bases, with 12 bases separating them.

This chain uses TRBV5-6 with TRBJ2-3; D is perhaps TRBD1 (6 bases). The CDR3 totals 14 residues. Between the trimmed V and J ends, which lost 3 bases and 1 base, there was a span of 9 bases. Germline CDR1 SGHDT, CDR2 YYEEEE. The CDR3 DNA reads TGTGCCAGCAGCTCGGGACACCGCACAGATACGCAGTATTTT. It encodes CASSSGHRTDTQYF.

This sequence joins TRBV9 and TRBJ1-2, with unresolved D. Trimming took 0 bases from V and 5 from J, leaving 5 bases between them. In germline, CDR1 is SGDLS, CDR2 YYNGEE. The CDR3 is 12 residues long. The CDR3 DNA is TGTGCCAGCAGCGTAGGAGGGTATGGCTACACCTTC. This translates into CASSVGGYGYTF.

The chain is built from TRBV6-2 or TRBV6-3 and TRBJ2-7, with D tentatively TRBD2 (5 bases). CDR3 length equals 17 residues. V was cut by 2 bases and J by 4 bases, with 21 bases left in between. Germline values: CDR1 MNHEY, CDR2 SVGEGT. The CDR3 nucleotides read TGTGCCAGCAGTTACCACCGGCCAGGACTCCCAGGATACGAGCAGTACTTC. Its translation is CASSYHRPGLPGYEQYF.

The CDR3 DNA reads as TGCGCCAGCAGCTTTACAGGGGGAAGCAATCAGCCCCAGCATTTT. Translation gives CASSFTGGSNQPQHF. This chain links TRBV5-1 with TRBJ1-5; 8 nucleotides agree with TRBD1. J was trimmed by 1 base and V by 2 bases; bases with no gene match: 2. CDR1 is SGHRS and CDR2 is YFSETQ in the germline V gene. This CDR3 is 15 amino acids long.

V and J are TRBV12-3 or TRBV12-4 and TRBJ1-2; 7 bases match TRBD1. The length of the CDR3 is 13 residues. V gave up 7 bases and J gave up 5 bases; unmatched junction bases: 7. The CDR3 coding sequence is TGTGCCAGCACCCGGGGACAGATGTATGGCTACACCTTC. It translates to CASTRGQMYGYTF.

The chain's CDR3 is CASSATGAYGYTF. The CDR3 DNA reads TGCGCCAGCAGCGCAACAGGCGCCTATGGCTACACCTTC. The chain couples TRBV5-1 to TRBJ1-2; D may be TRBD1 (5 bases). The CDR3 is 13 amino acids. CDR1 and CDR2 from the germline V gene are SGHRS and YFSETQ. V lost 4 bases and J lost 4, with 11 bases in between.

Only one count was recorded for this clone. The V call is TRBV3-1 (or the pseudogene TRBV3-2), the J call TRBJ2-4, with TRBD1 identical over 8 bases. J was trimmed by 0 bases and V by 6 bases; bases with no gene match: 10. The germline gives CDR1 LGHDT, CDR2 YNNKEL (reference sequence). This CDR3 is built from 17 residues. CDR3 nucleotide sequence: TGTGCCAGCAGTCGGCGGGTGACAGGGGTAGCCAAAAACATTCAGTACTTC. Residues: CASSRRVTGVAKNIQYF.

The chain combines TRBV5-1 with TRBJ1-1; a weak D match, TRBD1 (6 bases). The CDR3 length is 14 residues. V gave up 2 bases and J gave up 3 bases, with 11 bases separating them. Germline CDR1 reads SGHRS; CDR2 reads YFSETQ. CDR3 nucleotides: TGCGCCAGCAGCTTTGGGGGCAGGGACACTGAAGCTTTCTTT. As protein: CASSFGGRDTEAFF.

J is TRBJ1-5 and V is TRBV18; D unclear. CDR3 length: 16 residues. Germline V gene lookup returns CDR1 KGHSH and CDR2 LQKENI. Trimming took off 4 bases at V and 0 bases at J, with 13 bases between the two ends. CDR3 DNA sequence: TGTGCCAGCTCACTTACGACCTACGATAGCAATCAGCCCCAGCATTTT. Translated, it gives CASSLTTYDSNQPQHF.

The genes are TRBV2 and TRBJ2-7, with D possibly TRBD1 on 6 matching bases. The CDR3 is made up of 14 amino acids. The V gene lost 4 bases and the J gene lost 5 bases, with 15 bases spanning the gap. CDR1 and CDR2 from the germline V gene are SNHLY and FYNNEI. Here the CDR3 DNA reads TGTGCCAGCAGTGGGACAGTCTACAGGGACGAGCAGTACTTC. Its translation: CASSGTVYRDEQYF.

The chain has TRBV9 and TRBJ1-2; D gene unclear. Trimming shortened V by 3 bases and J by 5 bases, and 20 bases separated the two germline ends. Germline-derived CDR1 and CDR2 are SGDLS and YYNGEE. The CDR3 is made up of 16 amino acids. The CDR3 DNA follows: TGTGCCAGCAGCGCTGGGTCGTGGGAACAGAGTTATGGCTACACCTTC. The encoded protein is CASSAGSWEQSYGYTF.

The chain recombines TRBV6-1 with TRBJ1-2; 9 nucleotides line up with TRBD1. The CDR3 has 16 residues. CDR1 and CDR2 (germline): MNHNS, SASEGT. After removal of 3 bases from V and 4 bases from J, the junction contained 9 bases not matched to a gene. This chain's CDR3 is CASSEGTGGAVYGYTF. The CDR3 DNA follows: TGTGCCAGCAGTGAGGGAACAGGGGGCGCCGTCTATGGCTACACCTTC.

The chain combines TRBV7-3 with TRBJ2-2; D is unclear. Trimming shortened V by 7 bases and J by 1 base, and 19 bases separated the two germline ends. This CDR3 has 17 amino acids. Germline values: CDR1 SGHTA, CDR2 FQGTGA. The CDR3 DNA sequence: TGTGCCAGCACCCCCGATTCGATGTACGGGAACACCGGGGAGCTGTTTTTT. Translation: CASTPDSMYGNTGELFF. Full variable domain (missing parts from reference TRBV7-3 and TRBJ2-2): GAGVSQTPSNKVTEKGKYVELRCDPISGHTALYWYRQSLGQGPEFLIYFQGTGAADDSGLPNDRFFAVRPEGSVSTLKIQRTERGDSAVYLCASTPDSMYGNTGELFFGEGSRLTVL.

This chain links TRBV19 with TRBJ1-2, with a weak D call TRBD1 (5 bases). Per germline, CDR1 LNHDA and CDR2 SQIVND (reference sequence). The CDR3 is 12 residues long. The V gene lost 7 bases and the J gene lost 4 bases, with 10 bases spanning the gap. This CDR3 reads CASTPGRYGYTF. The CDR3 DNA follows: TGTGCCAGTACCCCGGGACGCTATGGCTACACCTTC.

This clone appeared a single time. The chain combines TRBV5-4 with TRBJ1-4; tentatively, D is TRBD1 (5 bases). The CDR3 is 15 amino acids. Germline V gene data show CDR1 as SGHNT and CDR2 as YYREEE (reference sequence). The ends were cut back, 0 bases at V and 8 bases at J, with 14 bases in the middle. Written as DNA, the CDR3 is TGTGCCAGCAGCTTGGGAGGGACCCTAGCCGAAAAACTGTTTTTT. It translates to CASSLGGTLAEKLFF.

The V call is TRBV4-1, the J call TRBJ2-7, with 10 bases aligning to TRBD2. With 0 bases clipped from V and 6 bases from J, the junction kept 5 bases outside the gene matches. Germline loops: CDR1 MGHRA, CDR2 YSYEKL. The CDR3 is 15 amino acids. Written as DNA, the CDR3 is TGCGCCAGCAGCCAAGAAGTACTAGCGGGATTCGAGCAGTACTTC. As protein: CASSQEVLAGFEQYF.

The CDR3 region is CATSDPGGTQYF. CDR3 nucleotide sequence: TGTGCCACCAGTGACCCCGGCGGGACCCAGTACTTC. This chain uses TRBV24-1 with TRBJ2-5, with no clear D. The CDR3 consists of 12 residues. Trimming stripped 4 bases from V and 7 bases from J, with 9 bases between. Germline V gene sequence: CDR1 KGHDR, CDR2 SFDVKD.

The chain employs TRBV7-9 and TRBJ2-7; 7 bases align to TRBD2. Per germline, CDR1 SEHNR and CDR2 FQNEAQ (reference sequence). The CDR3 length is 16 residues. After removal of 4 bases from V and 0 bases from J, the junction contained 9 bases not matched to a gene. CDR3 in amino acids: CASSYTLAATSYEQYF. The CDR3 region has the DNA TGTGCCAGCAGCTACACCCTAGCGGCAACCTCCTACGAGCAGTACTTC.